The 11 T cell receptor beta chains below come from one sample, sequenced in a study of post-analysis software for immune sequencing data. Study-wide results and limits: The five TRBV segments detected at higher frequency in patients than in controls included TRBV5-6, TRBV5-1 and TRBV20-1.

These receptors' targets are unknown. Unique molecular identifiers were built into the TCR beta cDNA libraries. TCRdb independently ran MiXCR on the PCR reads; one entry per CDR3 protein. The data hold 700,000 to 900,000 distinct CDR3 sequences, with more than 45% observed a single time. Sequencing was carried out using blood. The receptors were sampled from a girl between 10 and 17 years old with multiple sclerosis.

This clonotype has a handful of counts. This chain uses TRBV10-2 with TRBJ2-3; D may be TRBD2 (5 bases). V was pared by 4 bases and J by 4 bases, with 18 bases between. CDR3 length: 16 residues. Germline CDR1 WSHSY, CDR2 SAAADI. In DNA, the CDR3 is TGCGCCAGCAGTGGTACGGACTGGGTTGGGGCAGATACGCAGTATTTT. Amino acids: CASSGTDWVGADTQYF.

The CDR3 region has the DNA TGTGCCAGCAGCCCAAGCCACGGGGTGGCCCAGTACTTC. Translation: CASSPSHGVAQYF. This sequence joins TRBV7-2 and TRBJ2-5, with a possible D match to TRBD2 (5 bases). This CDR3 is built from 13 residues. Trimming removed 5 bases at V and 9 bases at J, with 16 bases between. CDR1 and CDR2 (germline): SGHTA, FQGNSA.

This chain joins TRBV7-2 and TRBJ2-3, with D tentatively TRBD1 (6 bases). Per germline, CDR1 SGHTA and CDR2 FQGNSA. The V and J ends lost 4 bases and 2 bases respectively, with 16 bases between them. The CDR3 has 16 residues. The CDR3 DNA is TGTGCCAGCAGCTCATTAGGGGGTCCACTCACAGATACGCAGTATTTT. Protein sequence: CASSSLGGPLTDTQYF.

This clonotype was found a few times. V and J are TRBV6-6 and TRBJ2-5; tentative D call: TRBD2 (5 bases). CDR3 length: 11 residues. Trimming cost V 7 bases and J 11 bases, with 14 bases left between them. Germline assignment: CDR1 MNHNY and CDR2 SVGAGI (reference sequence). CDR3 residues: CASIKGGEQYF. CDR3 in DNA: TGTGCCAGCATAAAGGGTGGGGAGCAGTACTTC.

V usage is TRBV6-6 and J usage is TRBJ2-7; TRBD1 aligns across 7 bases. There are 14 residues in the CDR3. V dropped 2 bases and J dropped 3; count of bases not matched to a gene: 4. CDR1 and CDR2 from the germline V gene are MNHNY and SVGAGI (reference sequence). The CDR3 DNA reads TGTGCCAGCAGTTACCCGGGACAGTGCTACGAGCAGTACTTC. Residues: CASSYPGQCYEQYF.

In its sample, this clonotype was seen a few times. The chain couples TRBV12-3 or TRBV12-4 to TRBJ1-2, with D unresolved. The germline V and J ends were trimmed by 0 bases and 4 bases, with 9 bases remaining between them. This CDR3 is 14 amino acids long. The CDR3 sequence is CASSLALPGYGYTF. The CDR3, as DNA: TGTGCCAGCAGTTTAGCGCTACCCGGCTATGGCTACACCTTC.

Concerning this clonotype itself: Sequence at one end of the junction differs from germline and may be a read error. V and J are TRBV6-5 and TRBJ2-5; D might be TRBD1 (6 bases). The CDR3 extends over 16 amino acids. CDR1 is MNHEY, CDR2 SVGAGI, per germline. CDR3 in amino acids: CAGSYSGKGVHGTQYF. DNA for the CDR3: TGTGCCGGCAGTTACTCGGGGAAGGGGGTTCATGGGACCCAGTACTTC.

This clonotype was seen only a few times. CDR3 protein: CATSRNHRGLAGDYEQYF. In nucleotides, the CDR3 is TGTGCCACCAGCAGGAACCATAGGGGGCTAGCGGGAGACTACGAGCAGTACTTC. This rearrangement joins TRBV15 to TRBJ2-7, with 10 bases lining up with TRBD2. The germline CDR1 and CDR2 sequences are LNHNV and YYDKDF (reference sequence). The CDR3 covers 18 residues. V dropped 3 bases and J dropped 3; count of bases not matched to a gene: 14.

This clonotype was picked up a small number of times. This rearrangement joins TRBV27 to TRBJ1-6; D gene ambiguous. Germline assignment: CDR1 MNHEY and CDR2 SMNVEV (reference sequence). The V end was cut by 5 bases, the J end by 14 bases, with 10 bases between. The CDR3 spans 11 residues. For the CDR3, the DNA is TGTGCCAGCAGTCACGGGAGGACCCTCCACTTT. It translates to CASSHGRTLHF.

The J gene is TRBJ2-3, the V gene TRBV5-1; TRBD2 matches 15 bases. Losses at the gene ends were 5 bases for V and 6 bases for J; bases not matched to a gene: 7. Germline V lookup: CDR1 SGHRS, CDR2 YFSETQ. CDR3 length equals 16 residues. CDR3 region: CASSGGTSGRMDTQYF. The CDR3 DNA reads TGCGCCAGCAGTGGGGGGACTAGCGGGAGGATGGATACGCAGTATTTT.

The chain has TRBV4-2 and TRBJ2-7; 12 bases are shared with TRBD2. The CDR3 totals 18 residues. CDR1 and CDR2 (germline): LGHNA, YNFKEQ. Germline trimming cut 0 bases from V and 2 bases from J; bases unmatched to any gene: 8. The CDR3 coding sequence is TGTGCCAGCAGCCAAGATTCAAGGACTAGCGGGAATCCCTACGAGCAGTACTTC. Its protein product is CASSQDSRTSGNPYEQYF.